Each of the 28 T cell receptor beta chains below was sequenced from the same sample in a study of T cells in Graves' hyperthyroidism and ophthalmopathy (dated by TCRdb to between 2018 and 2021). Receptor libraries were prepared by multiplex PCR. This sample was sequenced with an Illumina HiSeq 2000. Amplification of TCR beta CDR3 regions was carried out from RNA transcripts. For the first round of RT-PCR on the TCR CDR3, the HTBI primer set was used together with the Qiagen OneStep RT-PCR kit. TCRdb reran the public reads through fastp at Q25 and MiXCR, keeping productive beta chains. Rows matching on CDR3 protein sequence are summarized as one entry with the most common DNA and genes. For this sample there are roughly 250,000 distinct CDR3 sequences; roughly 15% appear just once. Together, the top ten hold about 14% of the sample. Sequenced input: blood. All receptors come from a woman aged 35 to 49 with Graves' hyperthyroidism that later progressed to Graves' ophthalmopathy.

CDR3 amino acids: CASSLDRDKGLAERPRADTQYF. The DNA of the CDR3 is TGTGCCAGCAGCTTAGATCGCGACAAAGGACTAGCGGAGCGACCAAGGGCAGATACGCAGTATTTT. The genes are TRBV7-9 and TRBJ2-3; TRBD2 agrees at 10 bases. The CDR3 extends over 22 amino acids. Losses at the gene ends were 1 base for V and 4 bases for J; bases not matched to a gene: 23. CDR1 is SEHNR and CDR2 is FQNEAQ in the germline V gene (reference sequence).

This chain connects TRBV2 to TRBJ2-5; 10 nucleotides match TRBD2. The CDR3 loop spans 16 amino acids. In germline, CDR1 is SNHLY, CDR2 FYNNEI. V was clipped by 7 bases and J by 4 bases; unmatched bases: 12. CDR3 nucleotide sequence: TGTGCCAGCAAGGGGGGACTAGCGAGTTTCAGAGAGACCCAGTACTTC. Its protein is CASKGGLASFRETQYF.

CDR3 in DNA: TGTGCCAGCAGAGCAAGTTTCAGGGGGAATGAGCAGTTCTTC. It is translated as CASRASFRGNEQFF. V is TRBV6-1 and J is TRBJ2-1; 7 nucleotides agree with TRBD1. Germline CDR1 is MNHNS and CDR2 is SASEGT. The CDR3 runs 14 residues. V shed 6 bases and J 7 bases; nucleotides not matched to a gene: 9.

The table lists this clonotype with many counts. The rearrangement links TRBV19 to TRBJ2-1, with 8 bases that match TRBD2. The CDR3 contains 16 residues. Germline lookup yields CDR1 LNHDA and CDR2 SQIVND (reference sequence). V trimming: 6 bases; J trimming: 2 bases; junction bases outside the gene matches: 9. The CDR3 nucleotides are TGTGCCAGTAGGTCCGGGGGGGGGAAACCCTACAATGAGCAGTTCTTC. This encodes CASRSGGGKPYNEQFF.

This clonotype occurred many times. The V and J genes are TRBV7-2 and TRBJ2-7; D is perhaps TRBD2 (5 bases). The CDR3 consists of 15 residues. Germline V gene lookup returns CDR1 SGHTA and CDR2 FQGNSA. Trimming pared 1 base from V and 4 bases from J, leaving 14 bases between. The CDR3 DNA sequence: TGTGCCAGCAGCTTAGTACCCCGAGCGGTTTACGAGCAGTACTTC. Amino acids: CASSLVPRAVYEQYF.

The sample holds a few counts of this clonotype. CDR3 nucleotides: TGTGCCTGGAGTGTTAGTGGGAATGAGCAGTTCTTC. Residues: CAWSVSGNEQFF. The chain has TRBV30 and TRBJ2-1, with D uncertain. With 0 bases removed from V and 7 bases from J, the gap between germline ends came to 7 bases. Germline CDR1 is GTSNPN and CDR2 is SVGIG (reference sequence). This CDR3 region has 12 residues. The entire variable domain, with the rest obtained from reference TRBV30 and TRBJ2-1, is as follows: SQTIHQWPATLVQPVGSPLSLECTVEGTSNPNLYWYRQAAGRGLQLLFYSVGIGQISSEVPQNLSASRPQDRQFILSSKKLLLSDSGFYLCAWSVSGNEQFFGPGTRLTVL.

This clonotype was detected ten times or more. The genes are TRBV6-5 and TRBJ1-2, with no clear D. The CDR3 totals 15 residues. From germline, CDR1 is MNHEY and CDR2 SVGAGI. Trimming took off 2 bases at V and 5 bases at J, with 15 bases between the two ends. The CDR3 region is CASSYDNLAPYGYTF. In nucleotides, the CDR3 is TGTGCCAGCAGTTACGACAACTTGGCCCCTTATGGCTACACCTTC.

This clonotype was picked up many times. CDR3 nucleotides: TGCAGCGTTGGGGGGCCCGACAGTCTTTTCTACGAGCAGTACTTC. Protein product: CSVGGPDSLFYEQYF. The gene calls are TRBV29-1 and TRBJ2-7; D is perhaps TRBD1 (6 bases). Trimming shortened V by 4 bases and J by 3 bases, and 19 bases separated the two germline ends. Germline CDR1 reads SQVTM; CDR2 reads ANQGSEA. This CDR3 spans 15 amino acids.

The chain recombines TRBV5-5 with TRBJ1-1; D is possibly TRBD1 (5 bases). Trimming left V 2 bases short and J 3 bases short, with 8 bases between. The germline gives CDR1 SGHKS, CDR2 YYEKEE (reference sequence). This CDR3 spans 13 amino acids. The CDR3 reads CASSFPRDTEAFF. The CDR3 DNA is TGTGCCAGCAGCTTCCCCAGGGACACTGAAGCTTTCTTT.

This clonotype was picked up a small number of times. Here the CDR3 omits its conserved ending phenylalanine or tryptophan, so a read error is the likely source. V gene TRBV20-1 combines with J gene TRBJ2-1; 12 bases are a match to TRBD2. V lost 1 base, J lost 1 base, and 2 bases stayed unmatched. CDR3 length: 16 residues. In germline, CDR1 is DFQATT, CDR2 SNEGSKA (reference sequence). DNA for the CDR3: TGCAGTGCTAGAGTCCTAGCGGGAGGGTCCTACAATGAGCAGTTCTCC. The encoded protein is CSARVLAGGSYNEQFS.

The chain couples TRBV20-1 to TRBJ2-7, with D perhaps matching TRBD2 (5 bases). Deletions cut 7 bases from V and 7 bases from J, with 14 bases between. Germline V gene data show CDR1 as DFQATT and CDR2 as SNEGSKA (reference sequence). This CDR3 has 11 amino acids. CDR3 nucleotide sequence: TGCAGTGTAGCGCCGACGTGGGAGCAGTACTTC. This codes for CSVAPTWEQYF.

There are many counts of this clonotype. V gene TRBV28 combines with J gene TRBJ1-1; 7 bases line up with TRBD1. V lost 7 bases, J lost 3 bases, and 8 bases stayed unmatched. CDR1 is MDHEN and CDR2 is SYDVKM in the germline V gene. There are 14 residues in the CDR3. The CDR3: CASTWDSQDTEAFF. In nucleotides, the CDR3 is TGTGCCAGCACTTGGGACAGCCAAGACACTGAAGCTTTCTTT.

This clonotype has only a few counts. Here the CDR3 reads CASSVGGLQNQPQHF. For the CDR3, the DNA is TGTGCCAGCAGCGTAGGGGGCCTACAAAATCAGCCCCAGCATTTT. The V and J genes are TRBV9 and TRBJ1-5; D is possibly TRBD1 (5 bases). The CDR3 extends over 15 amino acids. Germline V CDR1 and CDR2: SGDLS, YYNGEE. Trimming removed 0 bases from V and 4 bases from J, with 11 bases in between.

This clonotype has more than one count but fewer than ten. The rearrangement uses TRBV4-1 and TRBJ2-2, with TRBD2 as a possible D gene (5 bases). Germline CDR1 MGHRA, CDR2 YSYEKL. The ends were cut back, 4 bases at V and 2 bases at J, with 17 bases in the middle. The CDR3 runs to 17 residues. CDR3 loop: CASSPSGLRINTGELFF. Written as DNA, the CDR3 is TGCGCCAGCAGCCCATCCGGACTTAGAATAAACACCGGGGAGCTGTTTTTT.

The table lists this clonotype with many counts. The CDR3 DNA reads as TGCAGCGTTGAACAGGGTGGAGGCTACACCTTC. It specifies CSVEQGGGYTF. The J gene is TRBJ1-2, the V gene TRBV29-1, with TRBD1 as a possible D gene (5 bases). V lost 2 bases and J 8 bases, leaving 9 bases between the germline ends. This CDR3 region has 11 residues. Germline values: CDR1 SQVTM, CDR2 ANQGSEA.

This clonotype was found many times. The chain uses TRBV7-9 and TRBJ1-2; TRBD1 might be the D (6 bases). The CDR3 covers 15 residues. Germline V lookup: CDR1 SEHNR, CDR2 FQNEAQ (reference sequence). Trimming pared 1 base from V and 3 bases from J, leaving 12 bases between. The CDR3 here is CASSLVVDSDYGYTF. The DNA of the CDR3 is TGTGCCAGCAGCTTAGTGGTGGACAGCGACTATGGCTACACCTTC. Drawing the rest from reference TRBV7-9 and TRBJ1-2, the complete variable domain is DTGVSQNPRHKITKRGQNVTFRCDPISEHNRLYWYRQTLGQGPEFLTYFQNEAQLEKSRLLSDRFSAERPKGSFSTLEIQRTEQGDSAMYLCASSLVVDSDYGYTFGSGTRLTVV.

This clonotype was detected only a few times. This chain connects TRBV20-1 to TRBJ2-2; TRBD2 matches 8 bases. Germline V gene data show CDR1 as DFQATT and CDR2 as SNEGSKA (reference sequence). The CDR3 covers 16 residues. The V segment lost 0 bases and the J segment 2 bases; nucleotides outside the gene matches: 5. The CDR3 DNA is TGCAGTGCTAGAGAGAGAGCGGGGGTCAACACCGGGGAGCTGTTTTTT. The encoded protein is CSARERAGVNTGELFF.

This clonotype showed up just once. DNA of the CDR3: TGCGCCAGCAGCTTAGGGGTTGGATGGAGCAAAAACATTCAGTACTTC. Translation: CASSLGVGWSKNIQYF. The V and J genes are TRBV5-1 and TRBJ2-4; D might be TRBD1 (5 bases). Germline CDR1 reads SGHRS; CDR2 reads YFSETQ. This CDR3 has 16 amino acids. Trimming removed 2 bases from V and 3 bases from J, with 15 bases in between.

This clonotype was detected ten times or more. The V call is TRBV4-2, the J call TRBJ2-5; 9 bases fit TRBD1. CDR3 length: 14 amino acids. The J segment lost 7 bases and the V segment lost 4 bases, leaving 7 bases of the junction unmatched. CDR1 is LGHNA and CDR2 is YNFKEQ in the germline V gene. The CDR3 nucleotides read TGTGCCAGCAGCCCCGGACAGGGGTCCTGGACCCAGTACTTC. The encoded protein is CASSPGQGSWTQYF.

This chain links TRBV6-1 with TRBJ2-5; no reliable D call. Germline CDR1 is MNHNS and CDR2 is SASEGT. The CDR3 covers 13 residues. Trimming took 0 bases from V and 1 from J, leaving 3 bases between them. The CDR3 DNA follows: TGTGCCAGCAGTGAAGCACCCCAAGAGACCCAGTACTTC. This codes for CASSEAPQETQYF.

A note on this clonotype: A single base separates this from a much larger clone, so it may be a read error. The chain is built from TRBV12-3 or TRBV12-4 and TRBJ2-2; TRBD2 matches 11 bases. The CDR3 totals 15 residues. The CDR3 DNA follows: TGTGCCAGCATTAGCGGGAGGGCCGACACCGGGGAGCTGCTTTTT. This translates into CASISGRADTGELLF.

With regard to this clonotype: A much bigger clone sits one base away, suggesting this may be a read error. The rearrangement joins TRBV5-1 to TRBJ2-1; D possibly corresponds to TRBD1 (5 bases). Trimming stripped 2 bases from V and 8 bases from J, with 17 bases between. The CDR3 runs 15 residues. CDR1 and CDR2 (germline): SGHRS, YFSETQ. The CDR3 here is CASSFRGRHQDEQFF. Here the CDR3 DNA reads TGCGCCAGCAGCTTTAGGGGCAGACATCAGGATGAGCAGTTCTTC.

This clonotype was detected a few times. Sequence at one end of the junction differs from germline and may be a read error. The V and J genes are TRBV28 and TRBJ2-2, with D possibly being TRBD2 (6 bases). CDR1 is MDHEN, CDR2 SYDVKM, per germline. The CDR3 sequence is 15 residues long. The CDR3 loop reads CASTWGLANTGELFF. The CDR3 coding sequence is TGTGCCAGCACATGGGGTCTAGCGAACACCGGAGAGCTGTTTTTT.

This clonotype was counted at least ten times. This rearrangement joins TRBV7-6 to TRBJ2-7; D may match TRBD1 or TRBD2 (5 bases each). CDR3 length: 13 residues. Germline-derived CDR1 and CDR2 are SGHVS and FNYEAQ. With 0 bases removed from V and 4 bases from J, the gap between germline ends came to 7 bases. In DNA form, the CDR3 reads TGTGCCAGCAGCTTAGCGGGACCGTACGAGCAGTACTTC. This encodes CASSLAGPYEQYF.

With respect to this clonotype: One junction end disagrees with the germline gene, perhaps due to a read error. The gene calls are TRBV12-3 or TRBV12-4 and TRBJ1-4; 8 nucleotides agree with TRBD1. The CDR3 spans 14 residues. The CDR3 here is CASSLQGVGEKLFF. The CDR3 DNA reads TGTGCCAGCAGCTTACAGGGGGTGGGTGAAAAACTATTTTTT.

This clonotype was counted only a few times. The J gene is TRBJ2-7, the V gene TRBV28; 9 bases match TRBD1. Germline-derived CDR1 and CDR2 are MDHEN and SYDVKM. This CDR3 comprises 15 residues. The ends lost 6 bases at V and 2 bases at J; junction bases unmatched: 8. The CDR3 region has the DNA TGTGCCAGCAGCCACCCGGGACAGGGCACCTACGAGCAGTACTTC. It translates to CASSHPGQGTYEQYF.

This clonotype was observed many times. The V and J genes are TRBV27 and TRBJ1-1, with D possibly matching TRBD1 (5 bases). The CDR3 contains 15 residues. V was cut by 4 bases and J by 1 base, with 13 bases left in between. Per germline, CDR1 MNHEY and CDR2 SMNVEV (reference sequence). CDR3 amino acids: CASSSNGQGNTEAFF. In nucleotides, the CDR3 is TGTGCCAGCAGTTCCAACGGGCAGGGGAACACTGAAGCTTTCTTT.

This clonotype occurred many times. The gene calls are TRBV6-1 and TRBJ1-1, with 12 bases lining up with TRBD1. After removal of 5 bases from V and 11 bases from J, the junction contained 9 bases not matched to a gene. CDR1 is MNHNS, CDR2 SASEGT, per germline. The CDR3 is 14 amino acids. DNA for the CDR3: TGTGCCAGCAGTTTCGGGACAGGGGGCGCCCAGGCTTTCTTT. Translation: CASSFGTGGAQAFF.